This T cell receptor (beta chain) is from a study of blood T cells in healthy people across ages. The study's findings and limits: A greater number of naive CD4+ cells and higher diversity distinguished long-lived donors from aged donors.

This clonotype has only a few counts. The target antigen is unknown. The second PCR ran about 7 to 12 cycles with a sample-barcoded 5' primer and J-beta primers. Using its own MiXCR run on the 5' RACE reads, TCRdb lists one record per CDR3 protein. The table lists around 1,000,000 distinct CDR3 sequences, approximately 25% of them singletons, with around 0.75% in the top ten. Trimming cost V 0 bases and J 0 bases, with 8 bases left between them. Germline V lookup: CDR1 SEHNR, CDR2 FQNEAQ (reference sequence). This CDR3 has 16 amino acids. The sample was also linked to a second study, of T cells of mothers and their children.

The V and J genes are TRBV7-9 and TRBJ2-2; D is perhaps TRBD1 (6 bases). Sequenced material: blood. The source is a girl aged 2-10 years in good health. Here the CDR3 DNA reads TGTGCCAGCAGCTTAGCCAGGGGCGCGAACACCGGGGAGCTGTTTTTT. As protein: CASSLARGANTGELFF. Using reference TRBV7-9 and TRBJ2-2 for the parts outside the CDR3, the full variable domain is DTGVSQNPRHKITKRGQNVTFRCDPISEHNRLYWYRQTLGQGPEFLTYFQNEAQLEKSRLLSDRFSAERPKGSFSTLEIQRTEQGDSAMYLCASSLARGANTGELFFGEGSRLTVL.